This TCR beta chain was retrieved from a study of T-cell memory formation after mild COVID-19. General observations from the study: Mostly located in CM and EM were contracting CD4+ clones, with contracting CD8+ clones located in EMRA. Pre-infection memory showed some responding clones, and this suggested that cross-reactive memory joined.

The germline CDR1 and CDR2 sequences are KGHDR and SFDVKD. Trimming pared 5 bases from V and 6 bases from J, leaving 7 bases between. This CDR3 region has 11 residues. This clonotype was seen only once. Its antigen remains unidentified. One entry per CDR3 protein results from TCRdb running MiXCR on the 5' RACE reads. This table holds just over 350,000 distinct CDR3 sequences, approximately 14% found once. The V call is TRBV24-1, the J call TRBJ2-7; D is uncertain. The source is a man aged 18 to 29 who had mild COVID-19 (a few samples of this study predate the infection). Cell type and time point are not known. Sequenced: PBMCs or a T cell subset sorted from them (not recorded which). Here the CDR3 reads CATSVGGEQYF. The CDR3 DNA follows: TGTGCCACCAGTGTCGGCGGCGAGCAGTACTTC.